Following are 12 T cell receptor beta chains from one sample sequenced in a study of control samples from healthy donors and cancer patients. The repertoire was sequenced with immunoSEQ multiplex PCR; TCRdb's copy has only in-frame clones and lacks some. The sample gives 150,000 to 200,000 clones, 88% of which show up once; roughly 5.3% is in the top ten. Input material: blood. These receptor sequences come from a young woman in good health.

V gene TRBV5-1 combines with J gene TRBJ1-4, with 7 positions matching TRBD1. The CDR3 covers 15 residues. The V gene end was trimmed by 1 base and the J gene end by 5 bases; junction bases not matched to a gene: 5. Germline V gives CDR1 SGHRS, CDR2 YFSETQ. CDR3 amino acids: CASSLQGQRNEKLFF. In DNA form, the CDR3 reads TGCGCCAGCAGCTTGCAGGGACAGAGAAATGAAAAACTGTTTTTT.

The chain employs TRBV7-6 and TRBJ1-2; the match to TRBD1 covers 7 bases. Germline values: CDR1 SGHVS, CDR2 FNYEAQ. J lost 4 bases, V lost 5 bases, and 10 bases had no gene match. The CDR3 has 15 residues. CDR3 amino acids: CASSREEYRGYGYTF. CDR3 DNA sequence: TGTGCCAGCAGCCGAGAAGAATACAGGGGCTATGGCTACACCTTC.

This chain joins TRBV6-5 and TRBJ1-4; 7 nucleotides align to TRBD1. The CDR3 is 14 residues long. Germline CDR1 is MNHEY and CDR2 is SVGAGI. V was pared by 6 bases and J by 8 bases, with 9 bases of the junction left unmatched. In DNA, the CDR3 is TGTGCCAGCAGGGAGACAGGGCAGAGGGAAAAACTGTTTTTT. Protein sequence: CASRETGQREKLFF.

The V call is TRBV5-1, the J call TRBJ1-3; maybe TRBD1 (5 bases). The V gene's germline CDR1 is SGHRS and CDR2 YFSETQ. V gave up 1 base and J gave up 0 bases, with 8 bases separating them. The CDR3 totals 15 residues. CDR3: CASSLRGTSGNTIYF. The CDR3 DNA reads as TGCGCCAGCAGCTTGCGGGGCACCTCTGGAAACACCATATATTTT.

The chain carries TRBV27 and TRBJ2-1; 9 bases align to TRBD2. Germline V gene lookup returns CDR1 MNHEY and CDR2 SMNVEV (reference sequence). This CDR3 is built from 14 residues. The V segment lost 7 bases and the J segment 4 bases; nucleotides outside the gene matches: 5. In DNA, the CDR3 is TGTGCCAGCACAAGGACTAGCGATTACAATGAGCAGTTCTTC. Translating gives CASTRTSDYNEQFF.

The rearrangement uses TRBV6-5 and TRBJ2-7; no clear D. Germline loops: CDR1 MNHEY, CDR2 SVGAGI. V gave up 6 bases and J gave up 4 bases, with 13 bases separating them. This CDR3 comprises 13 residues. This chain's CDR3 is CASSLAGPYEQYV. The CDR3 coding sequence is TGTGCCAGCAGCCTCGCTGGGCCATACGAGCAGTACGTC.

This sequence joins TRBV5-1 and TRBJ2-1, with TRBD2 matching over 7 bases. Germline trimming cut 7 bases from V and 6 bases from J; bases unmatched to any gene: 7. The CDR3 spans 13 residues. Germline V CDR1 and CDR2: SGHRS, YFSETQ. The DNA for the CDR3 is TGCGCCAGCGCCCCGGGGGGAGGCAATGAGCAGTTCTTC. Residues: CASAPGGGNEQFF.

The chain employs TRBV21-1 and TRBJ2-3. TRBV21-1 is given as a pseudogene. The CDR3 is 17 amino acids. CDR3 nucleotide sequence: TGTGCCAGCAGCAAAGCGCTAAGGGGACCCCTCACAGATACGCAGTATTTT. Translating it yields CASSKALRGPLTDTQYF.

This clone was observed a handful of times. This rearrangement joins TRBV30 to TRBJ2-7; 16 bases fit TRBD2. The CDR3 contains 16 residues. Trimming at V came to 1 base and at J to 2 bases, leaving 2 bases not matched to a gene. Germline CDR1 reads GTSNPN; CDR2 reads SVGIG (reference sequence). CDR3 residues: CAWSDGTSGGAYEQYV. The CDR3 region has the DNA TGTGCCTGGAGTGACGGGACTAGCGGGGGGGCCTACGAGCAGTACGTC.

The chain is built from TRBV2 and TRBJ2-7; 9 bases match TRBD2. The CDR3 runs to 15 residues. In germline, CDR1 is SNHLY, CDR2 FYNNEI. The ends lost 5 bases at V and 6 bases at J; junction bases unmatched: 11. This CDR3 reads CASSPRGTSFSEQYV. In DNA, the CDR3 is TGTGCCAGCAGTCCCCGAGGGACTAGCTTCAGCGAGCAGTACGTC.

J is TRBJ1-2 and V is TRBV2; no reliable D call. The germline V and J ends were trimmed by 7 bases and 2 bases, with 11 bases remaining between them. In germline, CDR1 is SNHLY, CDR2 FYNNEI. The CDR3 is 13 amino acids. The CDR3 sequence: CASTAGPNYGYTF. The CDR3 nucleotides are TGTGCCAGCACAGCAGGCCCCAACTATGGCTACACCTTC.

This chain connects TRBV9 to TRBJ1-1; no firm D call. The V end was cut by 2 bases, the J end by 2 bases, with 10 bases between. CDR1 is SGDLS, CDR2 YYNGEE, per germline. This CDR3 comprises 14 residues. The CDR3 bases are TGTGCCAGCAGCGTGGGCTGGAGAAACACTGAAGCTTTCTTT. It is translated as CASSVGWRNTEAFF.